This T cell receptor (beta chain) was identified in a study of radiation and T cells in renal cell carcinoma. The germline V gene encodes CDR1 SGHVS and CDR2 FNYEAQ. This CDR3 region has 14 residues. The V end was cut by 1 base, the J end by 2 bases, with 8 bases between. General study results and limits: In blood, top tumor clones expanded by 2 weeks, shrinking by 4.

Time point in this sample: blood 4 weeks post-SBRT, at nephrectomy. Treatment denoted: 15 Gy SBRT to primary tumor, nephrectomy 4 weeks later. Nephrectomy followed 15 Gy stereotactic body radiation by 4 weeks. The data were produced by immunoSEQ multiplex PCR, yet TCRdb's version contains in-frame clones alone and is incomplete. The table has around 95,000 clones, more than 65% seen once; the top ten hold approximately 7.8%. Comments on this clone: Its cognate antigen is unknown.

The material was blood, obtained from a patient whose treatment included radiotherapy and nephrectomy. J is TRBJ1-2 and V is TRBV7-6; D not resolved. The TCR originated in a man aged 60 to 75 with renal cell carcinoma. In DNA, the CDR3 is TGTGCCAGCAGCTTAGGGGTAGGCAACTATGGCTACACCTTC. Translating gives CASSLGVGNYGYTF.